Listed below are T cell receptor beta chains from one sample, sequenced in a study of T-cell memory formation after mild COVID-19. Using its own MiXCR run on the 5' RACE reads, TCRdb lists one record per CDR3 protein. The sample contains about 310,000 distinct CDR3 sequences, roughly 19% of which appear only once. Sequenced: PBMCs or a T cell subset sorted from them (not recorded which). These receptors all stem from a man younger than 35 who had mild COVID-19 (a few samples of this study predate the infection). Cell type and time point are not known. Each CDR3 is given without its conserved first and last residue. Only some rows state a clone size, as once, few, many or a class for expanded clones.

size: -; V: TRBV27; J: TRBJ1-1; CDR3: ASREPGWTEAF
size: -; V: TRBV6-2/TRBV6-3; J: TRBJ2-5; CDR3: ASSYDSPGGTQY
size: -; V: TRBV7-6; J: TRBJ1-1; CDR3: ASSRTGDNTEAF
size: many; V: TRBV7-3; J: TRBJ2-3; CDR3: ASSPGAGIDTQY
size: -; V: TRBV7-6; J: TRBJ1-1; CDR3: ASSLSLGKRREAF
size: few; V: TRBV7-9; J: TRBJ1-2; CDR3: ASSLEAGRTYGYT
size: many; V: TRBV28; J: TRBJ1-1; CDR3: ASSLRRNTEAF
size: -; V: TRBV21-1; J: TRBJ1-5; CDR3: ASSNPWDQPQH
size: few; V: TRBV12-3/TRBV12-4; J: TRBJ2-7; CDR3: ASNLGDSRSYEQY
size: once; V: TRBV2; J: TRBJ1-2; CDR3: ASSDNRNYGYT
size: -; V: TRBV7-6; J: TRBJ2-3; CDR3: ARSLVGGRDTQY
size: -; V: TRBV6-5; J: TRBJ1-2; CDR3: ASRRMQGADYGYT
size: -; V: TRBV4-1; J: TRBJ1-1; CDR3: ASSHEAPEAF
size: few; V: TRBV4-1; J: TRBJ2-3; CDR3: ASSGLGRGGQY
size: few; V: TRBV24-1; J: TRBJ1-5; CDR3: ATSDLMADSNQPQH
size: few; V: TRBV4-1; J: TRBJ1-2; CDR3: ASSPRQAGDYGYT
size: few; V: TRBV4-3; J: TRBJ1-4; CDR3: ASSQETPQHRNEKLF
size: many; V: TRBV23-1; J: TRBJ2-3; CDR3: ASITGSSTDTQY
size: -; V: TRBV20-1; J: TRBJ2-1; CDR3: SAATGQGYNEQF
size: -; V: TRBV4-3; J: TRBJ2-6; CDR3: ASSQDLGDGGANVLT
size: few; V: TRBV7-6; J: TRBJ1-6; CDR3: ASSLATGAHSPLH
size: -; V: TRBV4-2; J: TRBJ1-1; CDR3: ASSQDTLNTEAF
size: few; V: TRBV5-1; J: TRBJ2-7; CDR3: ASSEYSEQY
size: -; V: TRBV6-1; J: TRBJ2-1; CDR3: ASRGLAGGSSYNEQF
size: -; V: TRBV10-3; J: TRBJ2-2; CDR3: AISVLWQGSGELF
size: -; V: TRBV6-5; J: TRBJ1-1; CDR3: ASSQNRDRGVAF